These 18 T cell receptor beta chains originate from one sample sequenced in a study of T cell clonality in common variable immunodeficiency. Sequencing used immunoSEQ multiplex PCR; TCRdb keeps in-frame clones, though not all of them. The sample gives over 50,000 clones, none seen only once, and the top ten clones hold approximately 3%. Source material: peripheral blood mononuclear cells. These receptors originate from a person aged 18 to 70 in good health.

This clone was seen at least ten times. With the read ending 3 residues before the CDR3 end, the germline J gene is used to fill in that end. V and J are TRBV20-1 and TRBJ2-7, with D uncertain. The length of the CDR3 is 15 residues. Trimming removed 3 bases at V and 3 bases at J, with 18 bases between. Germline CDR1 and CDR2: DFQATT and SNEGSKA (reference sequence). The part of the CDR3 DNA that was read is TGCAGTGCTAGTTCCCTGGGTAGCAGCCTCTACGAG. Its translation is CSASSLGSSLYE. The entire CDR3 sequence reads CSASSLGSSLYEQYF.

This clone was seen a few times. The read comes to an end 3 residues before the CDR3 does, leaving the germline J gene to fill in the end. V is TRBV7-9 and J is TRBJ1-1; D may be TRBD1 (5 bases). The CDR3 length is 14 residues. Per germline, CDR1 SEHNR and CDR2 FQNEAQ (reference sequence). Incomplete CDR3 DNA: TGTGCCAGCGGAACCCATGGGGGGGATCGAGTA. Translated, it gives CASGTHGGDRV. The whole CDR3 is CASGTHGGDRVAFF.

This clone showed up many times. With the read ending 3 residues before the CDR3 end, the germline J gene is used to fill in that end. The J gene is TRBJ2-1, the V gene TRBV7-3, with 7 bases matching TRBD2. V gave up 5 bases and J gave up 7 bases; unmatched junction bases: 5. The germline gives CDR1 SGHTA, CDR2 FQGTGA. CDR3 length: 13 amino acids. The CDR3 DNA, read in part, is TGTGCCAGCAGCCACGGGGGGTCAAATGAG. Its translation: CASSHGGSNE. The complete CDR3 reads CASSHGGSNEQFF. The full variable domain, rest sourced from reference TRBV7-3 and TRBJ2-1, is GAGVSQTPSNKVTEKGKYVELRCDPISGHTALYWYRQSLGQGPEFLIYFQGTGAADDSGLPNDRFFAVRPEGSVSTLKIQRTERGDSAVYLCASSHGGSNEQFFGPGTRLTVL.

This clone was detected many times. Coverage ceases 3 residues before the CDR3 finishes, and the germline J gene fills in the end. The J gene is TRBJ2-3, the V gene TRBV19; D uncertain. CDR1 and CDR2 from the germline V gene are LNHDA and SQIVND (reference sequence). Trimming took 6 bases from V and 4 from J, leaving 11 bases between them. CDR3 length equals 13 residues. The CDR3 region is CASRSTQADTQYF. CDR3 DNA (partial): TGTGCCAGTAGGTCTACCCAGGCAGATACG.

With regard to this clone: A much bigger clone sits one base away, suggesting this may be a read error. The CDR3 end falls 3 residues outside the read, so it is completed with the germline J gene. The chain is built from TRBV19 and TRBJ2-5; 7 bases are shared with TRBD2. This CDR3 is built from 15 residues. Germline V lookup: CDR1 LNHDA, CDR2 SQIVND (reference sequence). CDR3 protein: CASSIGTSVADTQYF. CDR3 DNA, as far as it was read: TGTGCCAGTAGTATAGGCACTAGCGTGGCAGATACC.

CDR3 DNA, as far as it was read: TGTGCCAGTAGCGGGGGACAGGCGGGCGCCGGGGAG. Its translation: CASSGGQAGAGE. The CDR3 as a whole reads CASSGGQAGAGELFF. The chain combines TRBV19 with TRBJ2-2; TRBD1 matches at 8 bases. The observed sequence ends 3 residues before the CDR3 terminus, with the missing tail filled in from the germline J gene. Germline loops: CDR1 LNHDA, CDR2 SQIVND (reference sequence). The CDR3 covers 15 residues. V shed 6 bases and J 6 bases; nucleotides not matched to a gene: 9.

This clone has at least ten counts. The CDR3 goes on 3 residues after the read ends, and that part is filled in from the germline J gene. This chain connects TRBV20-1 to TRBJ1-3; maybe TRBD1 (5 bases). Trimming took 6 bases from V and 1 from J, leaving 10 bases between them. The germline gives CDR1 DFQATT, CDR2 SNEGSKA (reference sequence). The CDR3 runs 13 residues. Incomplete CDR3 DNA: TGCAGTGCCAGCCCAGGGTCTGGAAACACC. Amino acid sequence: CSASPGSGNT. The full CDR3 reads CSASPGSGNTIYF.

At least ten counts were recorded for this clone. The sequence runs out 3 residues before the end of the CDR3; the remainder is reconstructed from the germline J gene. This sample includes further DNA sequences coding for the same CDR3. V and J are TRBV2 and TRBJ2-5; the D gene is possibly TRBD2 (5 bases). Trimming took off 6 bases at V and 0 bases at J, with 14 bases between the two ends. CDR1 is SNHLY, CDR2 FYNNEI, per germline. CDR3 length: 15 amino acids. This CDR3 is CASRPGGLYQETQYF. CDR3 DNA (partial): TGTGCCAGCAGGCCCGGCGGGTTGTACCAAGAGACC.

This clone has at least ten counts. The read gets to within 3 residues of the CDR3 end, and the germline J gene fills in the rest. This chain joins TRBV20-1 and TRBJ2-7; 10 bases agree with TRBD2. The germline CDR1 and CDR2 sequences are DFQATT and SNEGSKA (reference sequence). This CDR3 has 14 residues. The V gene end was trimmed by 3 bases and the J gene end by 6 bases; junction bases not matched to a gene: 8. Incomplete CDR3 DNA: TGCAGTGCTAGTAAACGGCTAGCGGGAGTCGAG. The encoded protein is CSASKRLAGVE. The full CDR3 is CSASKRLAGVEQYF.

To note about this clone: The sequence runs out 3 residues before the end of the CDR3; the remainder is reconstructed from the germline J gene. The chain recombines TRBV7-2 with TRBJ2-7, with D possibly TRBD2 on 6 matching bases. The CDR3 has 14 amino acids. Trimming removed 5 bases at V and 2 bases at J, with 13 bases between. CDR1 is SGHTA and CDR2 is FQGNSA in the germline V gene. CDR3 sequence: CASSPGLETYEQYF. The CDR3 bases that were read are TGTGCCAGCAGCCCGGGACTTGAAACCTACGAG. The whole variable domain, filled in from reference TRBV7-2 and TRBJ2-7, reads GAGVSQSPSNKVTEKGKDVELRCDPISGHTALYWYRQSLGQGLEFLIYFQGNSAPDKSGLPSDRFSAERTGGSVSTLTIQRTQQEDSAVYLCASSPGLETYEQYFGPGTRLTVT.

This clone was detected ten times or more. The CDR3 is cut off 3 residues early in the read; its end comes from the germline J gene. The chain is built from TRBV19 and TRBJ2-3; TRBD1 aligns across 9 bases. The CDR3 has 15 amino acids. Germline CDR1 reads LNHDA; CDR2 reads SQIVND (reference sequence). J gave up 6 bases and V 5 bases, and 9 bases lay outside the gene matches. CDR3 DNA, as far as it was read: TGTGCCAGTAGTCGGGACAGGGTAAGAGGGGATACG. Residues: CASSRDRVRGDT. The whole CDR3 is CASSRDRVRGDTQYF.

This clone has at least ten counts. One junction end disagrees with the germline gene, perhaps due to a read error. The read stops 3 residues short of the end of the CDR3; the missing end is completed from the germline J gene. The chain uses TRBV7-7 and TRBJ2-2; TRBD2 matches at 14 bases. Germline values: CDR1 SSHAT, CDR2 FNYEAQ (reference sequence). The CDR3 spans 17 residues. CDR3 DNA (partial): TGTGCTAGCAGCTTGGGACTAGCGGGAGAAGGGCCCGGGGAG. It encodes CASSLGLAGEGPGE. The full CDR3 sequence reads CASSLGLAGEGPGELFF.

This clone appeared many times. The CDR3 end falls 3 residues outside the read, so it is completed with the germline J gene. The rearrangement joins TRBV7-6 to TRBJ2-5; the D gene is possibly TRBD1 (7 bases). Germline CDR1 is SGHVS and CDR2 is FNYEAQ. V was pared by 1 base and J by 4 bases, with 22 bases between. The CDR3 sequence is 18 residues long. The CDR3 bases that were read are TGTGCCAGCAGCTTAGTTAGCGGACAGGCGATCTCGAGAGAGACC. It specifies CASSLVSGQAISRET. The complete CDR3 reads CASSLVSGQAISRETQYF.

This clone was counted many times. The read terminates 3 residues ahead of where the CDR3 ends, so the germline J gene completes it. The chain combines TRBV5-1 with TRBJ1-1; D not resolved. Trimming removed 0 bases from V and 4 bases from J, with 10 bases in between. Per germline, CDR1 SGHRS and CDR2 YFSETQ. CDR3 length: 14 amino acids. The part of the CDR3 DNA that was read is TGCGCCAGCAGCTTGGACCCAGGCTTCACTGAA. Protein: CASSLDPGFTE. The complete CDR3 protein is CASSLDPGFTEAFF. The variable domain in full, completed from reference TRBV5-1 and TRBJ1-1, reads KAGVTQTPRYLIKTRGQQVTLSCSPISGHRSVSWYQQTPGQGLQFLFEYFSETQRNKGNFPGRFSGRQFSNSRSEMNVSTLELGDSALYLCASSLDPGFTEAFFGQGTRLTVV.

Notes on this clone: The missing CDR3 end, 3 residues past where the read stops, is filled in from the germline J gene. This chain uses TRBV20-1 with TRBJ2-1; 11 bases fit TRBD2. V lost 5 bases to trimming and J lost 7 bases; unmatched junction nucleotides: 7. The CDR3 covers 14 residues. CDR1 and CDR2 (germline): DFQATT, SNEGSKA (reference sequence). The CDR3 loop reads CSAPTSGSRNEQFF. The covered CDR3 bases are TGCAGTGCTCCCACTAGCGGGAGTAGAAATGAG.

This clone came up many times. The CDR3 end falls 3 residues outside the read, so it is completed with the germline J gene. The same CDR3 also results from other DNA sequences found in this sample. This chain joins TRBV30 and TRBJ1-3, with TRBD1 as a possible D gene (5 bases). Looked up from germline, CDR1 is GTSNPN and CDR2 is SVGIG (reference sequence). The CDR3 contains 14 residues. Trimming shortened V by 5 bases and J by 0 bases, and 11 bases separated the two germline ends. This CDR3 reads CAWADSNSGNTIYF. The CDR3 bases that were read are TGTGCCTGGGCCGACAGTAACTCTGGAAACACC.

On this clone itself: Read data end 3 residues before the CDR3 end; the end is taken from the germline J gene. V usage is TRBV10-2 and J usage is TRBJ2-7, with 7 bases fitting TRBD2. The CDR3 totals 13 residues. After removal of 6 bases from V and 3 bases from J, the junction contained 5 bases not matched to a gene. CDR1 and CDR2 from the germline V gene are WSHSY and SAAADI. The CDR3 region is CASREAGLYEQYF. The CDR3 DNA, read in part, is TGCGCCAGCAGGGAAGCGGGACTCTACGAG.

Comment on this clone: Mismatch with germline at one junction end may stem from a read error. The sequence runs out 3 residues before the end of the CDR3; the remainder is reconstructed from the germline J gene. The J gene is TRBJ2-3, the V gene TRBV7-6; possibly TRBD2 for D (5 bases). Germline V gives CDR1 SGHVS, CDR2 FNYEAQ. The CDR3 is 18 amino acids. The CDR3 loop is CARSLAPIGGGRTDTQYF. Incomplete CDR3 DNA: TGTGCCCGCAGCTTAGCCCCGATCGGCGGAGGCCGCACAGATACG.